The rows below give T cell receptor beta chains drawn from one sample of a study of blood T cells in healthy people across ages. TCRdb independently ran MiXCR on the 5' RACE reads; one entry per CDR3 protein. This table holds fewer than 2,000,000 distinct CDR3 sequences, about 39% found once. The sequenced sample was blood. These receptors originate from a human donor in good health. Both conserved end residues are trimmed from each CDR3. The size of a clone is reported for some rows only, either as once, few or many, or as a class for expanded clones.

size: once; V: TRBV11-2; CDR3: ASSLVRIQAF
size: once; V: TRBV20-1; CDR3: SARDHSNHGYT
size: .; V: TRBV25-1; CDR3: ASSEFVGRSREQY
size: few; V: TRBV20-1; CDR3: SARGEVGVKTQY
size: many; V: TRBV27; CDR3: ASASFPYRDRRYEQY
size: .; V: TRBV12-3/TRBV12-4; CDR3: ATQLAGHGQETQY
size: few; V: TRBV20-1; CDR3: SARDNRGHGYT
size: .; V: TRBV29-1; CDR3: SVEFFGQGATGELF
size: .; V: TRBV6-6; CDR3: ASRGPNKTPYNEQF
size: .; V: TRBV4-1; CDR3: ASSRLAETYEQY
size: once; V: TRBV2; CDR3: ASSNRGDYEQY
size: few; V: TRBV11-2; CDR3: ASSLEGSVTQY
size: .; V: TRBV7-9; CDR3: ASSLGREFTQETQY
size: .; V: TRBV3-1; CDR3: ASSLNVPGEQY
size: .; V: TRBV4-1; CDR3: ASSQDYNRETQF
size: .; V: TRBV5-1; CDR3: ASGGFSYNEQF
size: .; V: TRBV7-9; CDR3: ASSLNGLVQF
size: .; V: TRBV7-2; CDR3: ASSPAEKQF
size: few; V: TRBV4-3; CDR3: ASSQGARTDSYEQY
size: few; V: TRBV4-3; CDR3: ASSQDFRTASLQGTQY
size: .; V: TRBV7-3; CDR3: ASSLGDRYEHY
size: .; V: TRBV19; CDR3: ASRVRGNNQPQH
size: .; V: TRBV5-1; CDR3: ASSHPGGGDGYT
size: few; V: TRBV9; CDR3: ASSVAGTADEQF
size: once; V: TRBV7-2; CDR3: ASSLIGGGAGDTQY
size: .; V: TRBV29-1; CDR3: SVQTGGNTEAF
size: .; V: TRBV7-6; CDR3: ASSLEVGSATNEKLF
size: many; V: TRBV6-2/TRBV6-3; CDR3: ASSDRATGANVLT
size: .; V: TRBV13; CDR3: ASGPLGGTTYNEQF
size: few; V: TRBV5-1; CDR3: ASSLGRSGGSGGYT
size: .; V: TRBV7-2; CDR3: ASSSDREQPQH
size: .; V: TRBV24-1; CDR3: ATSHETGAGIYGYT
size: many; V: TRBV7-8; CDR3: ASSPGGGSSGANVLT